The clone carrying this TCR beta chain was recorded a few times. Its antigen is unidentified. The data were obtained in a study of T cell repertoires in ileal Crohn's disease. Broader study findings: Mucosal expansions were suggested to be mainly CD8 T cells. Endoscopic recurrence occurred in every patient whose clonality exceeded 26.8%. Compared with non-smokers, active smokers at surgery showed more clonal expansions.

Adults with ileal or ileocolonic Crohn's disease and an indication for resection were eligible. Assay used: immunoSEQ multiplex PCR; TCRdb lists only in-frame clones, some missing. The sample comprises more than 25,000 clones, just under 80% of which are singletons, and about 20% rests with the top ten. Sequencing input: ileal tissue. The source of this sequence is an adult with Crohn's disease.

The CDR3 nucleotides are TGTGCCAGCAGTCAGGACAGGGTAGCGACTAATGAAAAACTGTTTTTT. Its translation: CASSQDRVATNEKLFF. The chain employs TRBV2 and TRBJ1-4; 8 bases are shared with TRBD1. The V and J ends lost 5 bases and 2 bases, in that order; junction bases with no gene match: 7. This CDR3 comprises 16 residues. Germline CDR1 SNHLY, CDR2 FYNNEI.